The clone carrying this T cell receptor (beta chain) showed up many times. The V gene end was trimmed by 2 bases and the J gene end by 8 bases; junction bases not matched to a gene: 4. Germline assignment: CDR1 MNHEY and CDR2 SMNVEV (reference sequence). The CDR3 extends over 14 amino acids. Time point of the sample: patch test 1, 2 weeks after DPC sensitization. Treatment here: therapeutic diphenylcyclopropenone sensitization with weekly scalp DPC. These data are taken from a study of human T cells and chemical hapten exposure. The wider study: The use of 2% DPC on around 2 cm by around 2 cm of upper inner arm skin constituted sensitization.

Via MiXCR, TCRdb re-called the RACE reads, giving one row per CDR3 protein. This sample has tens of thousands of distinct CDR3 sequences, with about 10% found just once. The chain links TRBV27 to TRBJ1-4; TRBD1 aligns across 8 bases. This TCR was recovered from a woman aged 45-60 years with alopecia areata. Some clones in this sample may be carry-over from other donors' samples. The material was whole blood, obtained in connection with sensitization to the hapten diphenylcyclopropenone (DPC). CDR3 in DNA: TGTGCCAGCAGTTTAGGACAGGGAGGCGAAAAACTGTTTTTT. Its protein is CASSLGQGGEKLFF.